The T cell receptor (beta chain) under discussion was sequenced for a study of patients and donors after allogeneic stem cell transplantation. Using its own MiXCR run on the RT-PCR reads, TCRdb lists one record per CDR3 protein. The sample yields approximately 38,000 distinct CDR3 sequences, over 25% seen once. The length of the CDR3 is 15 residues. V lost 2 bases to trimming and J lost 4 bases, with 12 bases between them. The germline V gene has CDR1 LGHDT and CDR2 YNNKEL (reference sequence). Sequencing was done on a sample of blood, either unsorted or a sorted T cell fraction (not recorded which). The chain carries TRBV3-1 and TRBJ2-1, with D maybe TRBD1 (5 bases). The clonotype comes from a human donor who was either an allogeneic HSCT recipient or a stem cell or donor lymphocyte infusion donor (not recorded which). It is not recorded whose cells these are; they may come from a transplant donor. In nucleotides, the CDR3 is TGTGCCAGCAGCCAATTAGGGGCGACTTACAATGAGCAGTTCTTC. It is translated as CASSQLGATYNEQFF.